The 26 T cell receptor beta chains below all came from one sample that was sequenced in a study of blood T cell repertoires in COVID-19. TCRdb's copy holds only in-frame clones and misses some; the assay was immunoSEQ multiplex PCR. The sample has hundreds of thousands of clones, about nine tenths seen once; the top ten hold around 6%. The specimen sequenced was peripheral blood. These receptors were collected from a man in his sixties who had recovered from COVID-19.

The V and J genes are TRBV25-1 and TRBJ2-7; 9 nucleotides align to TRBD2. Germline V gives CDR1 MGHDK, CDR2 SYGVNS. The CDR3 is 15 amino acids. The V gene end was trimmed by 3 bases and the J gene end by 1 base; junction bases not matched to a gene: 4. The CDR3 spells CASSDIAGVSYEQYF. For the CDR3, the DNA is TGTGCCAGCAGTGACATAGCGGGGGTATCCTACGAGCAGTACTTC.

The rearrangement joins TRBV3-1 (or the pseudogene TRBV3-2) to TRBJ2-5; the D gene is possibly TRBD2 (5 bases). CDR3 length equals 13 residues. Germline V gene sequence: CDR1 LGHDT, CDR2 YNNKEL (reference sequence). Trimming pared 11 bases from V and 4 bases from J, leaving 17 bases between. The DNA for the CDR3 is TGTGCCTCCACGATGGGAGCGTTAGAGACCCAGTACTTC. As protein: CASTMGALETQYF.

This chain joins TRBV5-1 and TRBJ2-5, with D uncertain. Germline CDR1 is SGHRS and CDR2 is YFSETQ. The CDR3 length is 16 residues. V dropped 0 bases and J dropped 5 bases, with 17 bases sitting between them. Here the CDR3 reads CASSLARPTQAETQYF. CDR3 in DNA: TGCGCCAGCAGCTTGGCCAGGCCGACGCAGGCGGAGACCCAGTACTTC.

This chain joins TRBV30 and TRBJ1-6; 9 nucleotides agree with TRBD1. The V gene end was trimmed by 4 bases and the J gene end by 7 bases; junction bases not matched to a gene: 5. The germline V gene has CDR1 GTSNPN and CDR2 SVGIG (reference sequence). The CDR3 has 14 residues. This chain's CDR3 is CAWTQGAPNSPLHF. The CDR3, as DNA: TGTGCCTGGACACAGGGGGCGCCGAATTCACCCCTCCACTTT. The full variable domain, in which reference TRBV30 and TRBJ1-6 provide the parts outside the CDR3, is SQTIHQWPATLVQPVGSPLSLECTVEGTSNPNLYWYRQAAGRGLQLLFYSVGIGQISSEVPQNLSASRPQDRQFILSSKKLLLSDSGFYLCAWTQGAPNSPLHFGNGTRLTVT.

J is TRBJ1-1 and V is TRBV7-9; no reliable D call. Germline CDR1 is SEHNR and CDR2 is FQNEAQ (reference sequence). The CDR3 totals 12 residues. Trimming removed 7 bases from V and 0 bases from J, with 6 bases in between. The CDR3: CASTVMNTEAFF. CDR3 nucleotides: TGTGCCAGCACCGTCATGAACACTGAAGCTTTCTTT.

Here the CDR3 reads CASSLANLVGEQYF. CDR3 in DNA: TGTGCCAGCAGCTTAGCCAACCTAGTTGGCGAGCAGTACTTC. The genes are TRBV7-2 and TRBJ2-7; no clear D gene. The CDR3 totals 14 residues. The V end lost 0 bases, the J end lost 6 bases, and 12 bases lay between the germline ends. Germline CDR1 SGHTA, CDR2 FQGNSA.

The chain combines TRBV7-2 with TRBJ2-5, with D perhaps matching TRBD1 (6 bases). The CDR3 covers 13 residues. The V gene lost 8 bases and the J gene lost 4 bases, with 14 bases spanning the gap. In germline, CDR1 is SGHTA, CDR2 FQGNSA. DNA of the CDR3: TGTGCCAGCTGCAGAAAAGGGGGAGAGACCCAGTACTTC. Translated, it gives CASCRKGGETQYF.

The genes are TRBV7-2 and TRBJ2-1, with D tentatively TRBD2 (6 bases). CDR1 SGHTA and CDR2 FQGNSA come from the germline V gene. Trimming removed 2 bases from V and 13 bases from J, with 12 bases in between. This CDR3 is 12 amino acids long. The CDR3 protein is CASSLTPGDQFF. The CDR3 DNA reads TGTGCCAGCAGCTTAACCCCGGGGGACCAGTTCTTC.

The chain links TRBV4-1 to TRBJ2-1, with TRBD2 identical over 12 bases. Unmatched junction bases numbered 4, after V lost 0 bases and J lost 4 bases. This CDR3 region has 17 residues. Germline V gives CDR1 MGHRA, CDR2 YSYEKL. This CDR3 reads CASSQDLLAGGYNEQFF. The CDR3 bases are TGCGCCAGCAGCCAAGATTTGCTAGCGGGAGGGTACAATGAGCAGTTCTTC.

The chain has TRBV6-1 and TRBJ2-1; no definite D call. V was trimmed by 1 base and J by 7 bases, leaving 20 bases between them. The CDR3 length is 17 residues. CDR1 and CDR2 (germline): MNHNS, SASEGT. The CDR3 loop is CASSEDSRQGRGNEQFF. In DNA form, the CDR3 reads TGTGCCAGCAGTGAAGACTCCCGCCAAGGAAGAGGAAATGAGCAGTTCTTC.

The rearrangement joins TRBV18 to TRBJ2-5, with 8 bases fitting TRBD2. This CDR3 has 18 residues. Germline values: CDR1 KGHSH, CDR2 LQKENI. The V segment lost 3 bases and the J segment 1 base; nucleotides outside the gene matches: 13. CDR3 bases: TGTGCCAGCTCACCGGAAGTAGCGGGGTCACGGGGCCAAGAGACCCAGTACTTC. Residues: CASSPEVAGSRGQETQYF.

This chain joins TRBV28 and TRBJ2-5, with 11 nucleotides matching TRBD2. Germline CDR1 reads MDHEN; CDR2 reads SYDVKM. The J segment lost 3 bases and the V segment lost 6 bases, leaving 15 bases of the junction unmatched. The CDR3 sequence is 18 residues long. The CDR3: CASSLRGTGTSGKETQYF. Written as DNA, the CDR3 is TGTGCCAGCAGCCTACGCGGGACCGGGACTAGCGGTAAAGAGACCCAGTACTTC.

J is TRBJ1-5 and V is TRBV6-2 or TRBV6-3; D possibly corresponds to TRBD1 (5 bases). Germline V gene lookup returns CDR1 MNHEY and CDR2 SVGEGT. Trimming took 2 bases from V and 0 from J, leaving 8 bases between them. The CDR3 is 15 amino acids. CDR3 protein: CASSYGDYSNQPQHF. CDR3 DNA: TGTGCCAGCAGTTACGGGGACTATAGCAATCAGCCCCAGCATTTT.

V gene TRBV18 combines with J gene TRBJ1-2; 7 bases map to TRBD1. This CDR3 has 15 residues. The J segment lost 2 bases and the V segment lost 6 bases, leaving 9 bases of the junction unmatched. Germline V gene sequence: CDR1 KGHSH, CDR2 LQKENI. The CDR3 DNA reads TGTGCCAGCTCCCTACAGGGGCAGACCAACTATGGCTACACCTTC. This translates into CASSLQGQTNYGYTF.

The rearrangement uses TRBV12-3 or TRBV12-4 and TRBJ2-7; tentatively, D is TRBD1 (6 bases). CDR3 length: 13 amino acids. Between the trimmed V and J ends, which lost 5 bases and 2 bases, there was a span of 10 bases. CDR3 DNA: TGTGCCAGCAGTCGACAGGCAGCCTACGAGCAGTACTTC. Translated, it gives CASSRQAAYEQYF.

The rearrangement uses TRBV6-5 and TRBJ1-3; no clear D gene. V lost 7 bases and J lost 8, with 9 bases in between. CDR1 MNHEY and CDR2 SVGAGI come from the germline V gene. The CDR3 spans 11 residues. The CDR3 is CASTKPDTIYF. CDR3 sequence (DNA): TGTGCCAGCACGAAGCCGGACACCATATATTTT.

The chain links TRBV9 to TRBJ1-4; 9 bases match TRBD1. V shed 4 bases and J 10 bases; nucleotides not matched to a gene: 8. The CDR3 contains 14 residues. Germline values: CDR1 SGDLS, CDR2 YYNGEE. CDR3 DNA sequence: TGTGCCAGCAGCTACCAGGACAGGGGTGTAAAACTGTTTTTT. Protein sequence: CASSYQDRGVKLFF.

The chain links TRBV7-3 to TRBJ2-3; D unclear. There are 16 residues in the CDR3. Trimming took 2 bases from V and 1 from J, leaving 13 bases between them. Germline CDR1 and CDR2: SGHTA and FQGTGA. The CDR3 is CASSLGAHVGTDTQYF. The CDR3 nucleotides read TGTGCCAGCAGCTTAGGAGCCCATGTTGGCACAGATACGCAGTATTTT.

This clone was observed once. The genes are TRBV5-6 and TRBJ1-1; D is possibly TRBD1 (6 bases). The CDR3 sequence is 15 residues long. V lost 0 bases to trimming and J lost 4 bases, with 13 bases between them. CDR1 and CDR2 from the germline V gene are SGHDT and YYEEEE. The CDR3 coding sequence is TGTGCCAGCAGCTTGGCGGGCAGGGGAATCACTGAAGCTTTCTTT. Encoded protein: CASSLAGRGITEAFF.

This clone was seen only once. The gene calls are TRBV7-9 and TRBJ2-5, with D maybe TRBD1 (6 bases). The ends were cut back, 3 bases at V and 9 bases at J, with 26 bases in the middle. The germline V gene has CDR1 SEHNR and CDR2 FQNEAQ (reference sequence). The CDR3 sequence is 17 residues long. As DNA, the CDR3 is TGTGCCAGCAGCTTGGGAGACAACAGGGTCCCTACCTGGGCCCAGTACTTC. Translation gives CASSLGDNRVPTWAQYF.

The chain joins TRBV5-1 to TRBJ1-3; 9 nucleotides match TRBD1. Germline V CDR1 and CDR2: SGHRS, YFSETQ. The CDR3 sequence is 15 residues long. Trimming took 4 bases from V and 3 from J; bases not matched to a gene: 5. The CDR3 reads CASSLTGQGGNTIYF. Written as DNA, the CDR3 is TGCGCCAGCAGCCTAACGGGACAGGGTGGAAACACCATATATTTT.

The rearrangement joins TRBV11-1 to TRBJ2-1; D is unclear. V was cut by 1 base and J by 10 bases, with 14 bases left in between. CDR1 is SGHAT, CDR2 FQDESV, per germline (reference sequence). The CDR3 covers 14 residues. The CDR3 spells CASSLEFGANEQFF. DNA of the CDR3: TGTGCCAGCAGCTTAGAATTTGGAGCGAACGAGCAGTTCTTC.

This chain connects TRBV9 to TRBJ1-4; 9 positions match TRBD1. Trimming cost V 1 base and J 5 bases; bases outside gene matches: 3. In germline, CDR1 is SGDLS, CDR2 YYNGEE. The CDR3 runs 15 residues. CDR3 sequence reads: CASSVTGGRNEKLFF. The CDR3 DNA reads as TGTGCCAGCAGCGTAACAGGGGGCCGGAATGAAAAACTGTTTTTT.

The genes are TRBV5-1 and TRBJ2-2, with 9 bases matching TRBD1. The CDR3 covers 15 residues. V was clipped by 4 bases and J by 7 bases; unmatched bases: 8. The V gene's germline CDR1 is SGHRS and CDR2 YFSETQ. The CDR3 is CASSITPGQGGELFF. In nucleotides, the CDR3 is TGCGCCAGCAGCATCACCCCGGGACAGGGCGGGGAGCTGTTTTTT.

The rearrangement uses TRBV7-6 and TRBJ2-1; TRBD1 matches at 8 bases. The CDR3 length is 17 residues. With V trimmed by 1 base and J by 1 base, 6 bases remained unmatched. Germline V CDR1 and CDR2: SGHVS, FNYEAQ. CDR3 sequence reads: CASSLGSNRGSYNEQFF. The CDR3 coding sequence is TGTGCCAGCAGCTTAGGATCCAACAGGGGGTCCTACAATGAGCAGTTCTTC.

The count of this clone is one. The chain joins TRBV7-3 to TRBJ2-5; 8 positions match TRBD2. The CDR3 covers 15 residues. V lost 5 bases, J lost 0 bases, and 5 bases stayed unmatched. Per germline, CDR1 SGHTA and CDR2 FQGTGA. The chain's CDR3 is CASSPGGGDQETQYF. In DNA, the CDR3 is TGTGCCAGCAGCCCGGGAGGGGGGGACCAAGAGACCCAGTACTTC. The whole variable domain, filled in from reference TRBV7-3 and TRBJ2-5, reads GAGVSQTPSNKVTEKGKYVELRCDPISGHTALYWYRQSLGQGPEFLIYFQGTGAADDSGLPNDRFFAVRPEGSVSTLKIQRTERGDSAVYLCASSPGGGDQETQYFGPGTRLLVL.